This record covers a single T cell receptor (beta chain). This clone was recorded a few times. No antigen is known for it. No base-level quality is on record; no much larger clone is a single base apart. Genomic DNA was extracted from sorted cells for sequencing of the TCRbeta CDR3 region. The immunoSEQ Assay was used to sequence the TCRbeta CDR3 regions. TCRdb provides this immuneACCESS table in a form limited to in-frame rearrangements. Some clones are lacking; in checked studies, under half of them reflect an unresolved V gene, and why the rest are absent is not known. This sample lists 43,000 or so clones; 70% to 90% were detected once. The ten biggest clones cover 13% of the sample. The data originate from a study of OX40 agonist ivuxolimab in advanced cancers. A note on the overall study: Ivuxolimab, which targeted the costimulatory receptor OX40 (CD134), was an agonistic, fully human IgG2 monoclonal antibody. Intravenous ivuxolimab was administered to patients every 2 weeks at six dose levels: 0.01, 0.1, 0.3, 1.5, 3 and 10 mg/kg. Among the approximately 54 dose-escalation patients, about 20 had hepatocellular carcinoma, approximately 15 melanoma, 9 renal cell carcinoma and 9 head and neck cancer. A male proportion of nearly 85% and a mean age of 60 years, ranging from roughly 20 to 80, were recorded for the dose-escalation cohort. Prior anti-PD-1, anti-PD-L1 or anti-CTLA-4 therapy was permitted, and checkpoint inhibitors had been received by 30% to 40% of dose-escalation patients. Three dose-escalation patients achieved partial responses, one with hepatocellular carcinoma and two with cutaneous melanoma. The point of sequencing TCRbeta in the periphery was to test whether ivuxolimab changed TCR sequence diversity and drove clonal T-cell expansion. The paper describes the monotherapy dose-escalation part (N of about 55 patients) of the phase I trial of ivuxolimab. What the study reported, not specific to this receptor: In the 0.1-3.0 mg/kg groups, partial responders were among the patients with the lowest normalized peripheral clonal expansion, particularly in CD8+ T cells. Low levels of normalized T-cell clonal expansion were also seen in some nonresponding patients. At doses of 0.1 to 3.0 mg/kg, clonal expansion of both CD4+ and CD8+ blood T cells was observed from baseline to week 6. After ivuxolimab, CD8+ T cells had more expanded clones than CD4+ T cells on average. The antigen specificity of the clonally expanded peripheral T cells was not determined.

The trial excluded patients who had a history of autoimmune disease or were on systemic immunosuppression. Peripheral blood for TCR sequencing was collected from all dose cohorts at baseline, on cycle 4 day 1, and on cycle 7 day 1. Samples came from an open-label, multicenter, first-in-human phase I dose-escalation trial of ivuxolimab. Adults with locally advanced or metastatic melanoma, renal cell carcinoma, hepatocellular carcinoma or head and neck squamous cell carcinoma were enrolled in the trial. Before TCR sequencing, CD4+ T cells and CD8+ T cells were sorted from peripheral blood as separate populations. CDR3 length: 12 amino acids, cysteine to phenylalanine. The retained sequence is limited to the CDR3, 36 bases, with the frame set at the first base. Deletion took 5 bases off V and 3 bases off J, with a span of 8 bases between the germline ends. Based on the germline V gene, the CDR1 and CDR2 sequences are MDHEN and SYDVKM.

The sample in question was CD4+ or CD8+ T cells sorted from blood, obtained in a trial of the OX40 agonist ivuxolimab. The sequence was obtained from an adult with an advanced solid tumor such as melanoma, head and neck, liver or kidney cancer. The sequence joins TRBV28 to TRBJ2-7; the D gene identity is not certain. In nucleotide form, the sequence is TGTGCCAGCAGTGCGGACGGCTACGAGCAGTACTTC. This gives the protein CASSADGYEQYF.